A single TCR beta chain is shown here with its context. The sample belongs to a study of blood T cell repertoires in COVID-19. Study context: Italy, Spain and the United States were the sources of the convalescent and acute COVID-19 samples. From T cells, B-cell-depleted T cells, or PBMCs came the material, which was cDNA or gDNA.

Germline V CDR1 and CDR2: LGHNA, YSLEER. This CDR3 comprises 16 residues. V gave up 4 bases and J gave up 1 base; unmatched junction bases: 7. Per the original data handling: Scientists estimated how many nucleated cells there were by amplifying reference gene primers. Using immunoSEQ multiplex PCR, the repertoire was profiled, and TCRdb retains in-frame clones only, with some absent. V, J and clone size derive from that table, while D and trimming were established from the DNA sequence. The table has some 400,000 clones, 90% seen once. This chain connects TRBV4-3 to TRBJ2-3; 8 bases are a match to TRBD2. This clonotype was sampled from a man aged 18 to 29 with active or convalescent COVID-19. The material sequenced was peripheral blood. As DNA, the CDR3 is TGCGCCAGCAGCCTGGGTTCAGCGGGGGGCACAGATACGCAGTATTTT. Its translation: CASSLGSAGGTDTQYF.